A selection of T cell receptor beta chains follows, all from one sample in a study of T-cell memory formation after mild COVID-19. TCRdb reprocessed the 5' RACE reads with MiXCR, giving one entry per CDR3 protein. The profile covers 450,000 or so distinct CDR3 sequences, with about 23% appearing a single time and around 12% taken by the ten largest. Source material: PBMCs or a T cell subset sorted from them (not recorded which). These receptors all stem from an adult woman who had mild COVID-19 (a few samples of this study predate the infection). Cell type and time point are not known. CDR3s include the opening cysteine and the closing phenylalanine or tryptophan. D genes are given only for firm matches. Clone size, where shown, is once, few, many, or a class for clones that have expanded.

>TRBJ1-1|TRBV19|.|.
CASALGSRVAEAFF
TGTGCCAGTGCCCTGGGCAGCCGGGTCGCTGAAGCTTTCTTT
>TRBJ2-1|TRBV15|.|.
CATSRDRTRGDNEQFF
TGTGCCACCAGCAGGGACAGAACCCGGGGCGACAATGAGCAGTTCTTC
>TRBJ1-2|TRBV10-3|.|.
CAISETRNYGYTF
TGTGCCATCAGTGAGACCAGGAACTATGGCTACACCTTC
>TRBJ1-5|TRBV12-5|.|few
CASGLLDTNQPQHF
TGTGCTAGTGGTTTGTTGGACACTAATCAGCCCCAGCATTTT
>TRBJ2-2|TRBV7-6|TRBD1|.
CASSSGTGVYTGELFF
TGTGCCAGCAGCTCCGGGACAGGGGTGTACACCGGGGAGCTGTTTTTT
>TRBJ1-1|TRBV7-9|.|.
CASSLDLGGTTEAFF
TGTGCCAGCAGCTTAGATCTCGGAGGGACCACTGAAGCTTTCTTT
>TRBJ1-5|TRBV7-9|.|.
CASSTGPDRLPQHF
TGTGCCAGCAGCACCGGCCCCGACCGATTGCCCCAGCATTTT
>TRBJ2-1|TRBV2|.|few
CASSSGKIYNEQFF
TGTGCCAGCTCATCCGGGAAGATCTACAATGAGCAGTTCTTC
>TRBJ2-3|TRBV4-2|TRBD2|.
CAPGGGASSDTQYF
TGTGCGCCGGGCGGGGGGGCCTCGTCAGATACGCAGTATTTT
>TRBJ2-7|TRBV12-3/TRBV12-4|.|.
CASTPRRGYEQYF
TGTGCCAGCACCCCACGTAGGGGCTACGAGCAGTACTTC
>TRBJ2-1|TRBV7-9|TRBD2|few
CASTFSGRGDEQFF
TGTGCCAGCACTTTTAGCGGGAGGGGAGATGAGCAGTTCTTC
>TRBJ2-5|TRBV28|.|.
CASSLAGNQETQYF
TGTGCCAGCAGTTTAGCGGGAAACCAAGAGACCCAGTACTTC
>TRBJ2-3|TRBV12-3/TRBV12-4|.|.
CACLGGWADTQYF
TGTGCCTGTCTCGGGGGTTGGGCAGATACGCAGTATTTT
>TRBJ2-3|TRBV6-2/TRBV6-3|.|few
CASSRDFEGADTQYF
TGTGCCAGCAGTCGGGACTTCGAAGGTGCAGATACGCAGTATTTT
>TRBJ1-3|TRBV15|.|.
CATSRGRTPGNTIYF
TGTGCCACCAGCAGAGGCAGGACCCCTGGAAACACCATATATTTT
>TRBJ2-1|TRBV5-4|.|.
CASSSSGPSNRYEQFF
TGTGCCAGCAGCTCGTCAGGCCCTAGCAACAGGTATGAGCAGTTCTTC
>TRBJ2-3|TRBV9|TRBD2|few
CASSPTGGWSTDTQYF
TGTGCCAGCAGCCCAACGGGGGGTTGGAGCACAGATACGCAGTATTTT
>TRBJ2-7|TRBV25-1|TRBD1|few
CASSSPQGTQYF
TGTGCCAGCAGTAGTCCACAGGGGACACAGTACTTC
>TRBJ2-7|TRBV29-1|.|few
CSVALGEQYF
TGCAGCGTTGCCTTGGGCGAGCAGTACTTC
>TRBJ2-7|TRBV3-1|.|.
CASSPHDRPYEQYF
TGTGCCAGCAGCCCACACGACAGACCCTACGAGCAGTACTTC
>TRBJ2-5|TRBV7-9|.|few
CASSLAGARGETQYF
TGTGCCAGCAGCTTAGCGGGTGCCCGTGGAGAGACCCAGTACTTC
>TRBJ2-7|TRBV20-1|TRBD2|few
CSASPLREGRVEQYF
TGCAGTGCTTCACCCCTCCGGGAGGGCCGGGTCGAGCAGTACTTC
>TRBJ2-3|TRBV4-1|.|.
CASSQGGAGADTQYF
TGCGCCAGCAGCCAAGGAGGGGCCGGTGCAGATACGCAGTATTTT
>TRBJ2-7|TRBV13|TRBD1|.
CASSQTTGGGSYYEQYF
TGTGCCAGCAGCCAGACGACAGGGGGGGGCTCCTACTACGAGCAGTACTTC
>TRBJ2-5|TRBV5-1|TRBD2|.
CASSSGTSGAQETQYF
TGCGCCAGCAGCTCCGGGACTAGCGGGGCCCAAGAGACCCAGTACTTC
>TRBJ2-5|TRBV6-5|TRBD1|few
CASSYGGTGGETQYF
TGTGCCAGCAGTTACGGGGGGACAGGGGGAGAGACCCAGTACTTC
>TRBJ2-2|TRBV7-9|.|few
CASSPRPAGELFF
TGTGCCAGCAGCCCACGGCCGGCCGGGGAGCTGTTTTTT
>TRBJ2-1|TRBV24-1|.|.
CATSDLPRGTLISSYNEQFF
TGTGCCACCAGTGATTTGCCTCGGGGGACCCTGATAAGCTCCTACAATGAGCAGTTCTTC
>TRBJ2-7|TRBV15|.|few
CATSREGISYEQYF
TGTGCCACCAGCAGAGAAGGGATCTCCTACGAGCAGTACTTC
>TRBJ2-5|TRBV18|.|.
CASSPDGGLTQYF
TGTGCCAGCTCACCCGATGGAGGTCTTACCCAGTACTTC
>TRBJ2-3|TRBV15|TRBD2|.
CATSRGGMSVKYF
TGTGCCACCAGCAGGGGGGGGATGTCGGTAAAGTATTTT
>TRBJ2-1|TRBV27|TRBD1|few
CASSTTGGSYNEQFF
TGTGCCAGCAGCACGACAGGGGGCTCCTACAATGAGCAGTTCTTC
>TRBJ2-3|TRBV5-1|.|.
CASSLDLTTDTQYF
TGCGCCAGCAGCTTGGACCTTACCACAGATACGCAGTATTTT
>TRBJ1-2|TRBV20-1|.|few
CSARIRDTYYGYTF
TGCAGTGCTAGGATCCGGGACACTTACTATGGCTACACCTTC
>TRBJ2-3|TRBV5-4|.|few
CASSLWDSGADTQYF
TGTGCCAGCAGCTTATGGGATAGCGGCGCAGATACGCAGTATTTT
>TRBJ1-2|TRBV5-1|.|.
CASSPDPPAYGYTF
TGCGCCAGCAGCCCCGATCCCCCTGCTTATGGCTACACCTTC
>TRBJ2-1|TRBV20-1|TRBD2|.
CSARPGLADNEQFF
TGCAGTGCTAGACCGGGACTAGCGGACAATGAGCAGTTCTTC
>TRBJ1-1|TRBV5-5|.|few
CASSLGWGWNTEAFF
TGTGCCAGCAGCTTGGGATGGGGGTGGAACACTGAAGCTTTCTTT
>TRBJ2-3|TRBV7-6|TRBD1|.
CASSRDRNTDTQYF
TGTGCCAGCAGTCGGGACAGGAACACAGATACGCAGTATTTT
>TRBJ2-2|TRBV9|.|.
CASSEPGRSGELFF
TGTGCCAGCAGCGAACCTGGCCGGAGCGGGGAGCTGTTTTTT
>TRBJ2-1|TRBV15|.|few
CATSRDQSGSYNEQFF
TGTGCCACCAGCAGAGATCAGTCTGGGTCATACAATGAGCAGTTCTTC
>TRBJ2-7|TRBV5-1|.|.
CASSLVGGVAPHEQYF
TGCGCCAGCAGCTTGGTGGGCGGAGTGGCCCCCCACGAGCAGTACTTC
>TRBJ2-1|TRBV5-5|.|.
CASSLEGWNEQFF
TGTGCCAGCAGCTTGGAAGGGTGGAATGAGCAGTTCTTC
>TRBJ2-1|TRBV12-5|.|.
CASGNPGLLLEGEQFF
TGTGCTAGTGGCAACCCGGGACTCCTGCTGGAGGGTGAGCAGTTCTTC
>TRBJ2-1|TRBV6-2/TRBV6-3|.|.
CASSYLASVSNEQFF
TGTGCCAGCAGTTATTTAGCTAGCGTGAGCAATGAGCAGTTCTTC
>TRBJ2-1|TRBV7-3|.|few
CASSLTPASNNEQFF
TGTGCCAGCAGCTTAACTCCGGCTAGCAACAATGAGCAGTTCTTC
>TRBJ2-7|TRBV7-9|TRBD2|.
CASSSGGTSYEQYF
TGTGCCAGCAGCTCCGGGGGGACGTCCTACGAGCAGTACTTC
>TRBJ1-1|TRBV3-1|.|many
CASSQNTEAFF
TGTGCCAGCAGCCAGAACACTGAAGCTTTCTTT
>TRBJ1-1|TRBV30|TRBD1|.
CAWTPPGQGSKAFF
TGTGCCTGGACCCCCCCGGGACAGGGATCTAAGGCTTTCTTT
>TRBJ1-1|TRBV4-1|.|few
CASSILPVKMNTEAFF
TGCGCCAGCAGTATCCTTCCGGTGAAAATGAACACTGAAGCTTTCTTT
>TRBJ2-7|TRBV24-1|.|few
CATSDPAQSLYEQYF
TGTGCCACCAGTGATCCCGCCCAGAGTTTATACGAGCAGTACTTC
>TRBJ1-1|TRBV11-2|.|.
CASSLGGTTEAFF
TGTGCCAGCAGCTTAGGAGGGACCACTGAAGCTTTCTTT
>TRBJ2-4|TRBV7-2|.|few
CASSFGGGGNIQYF
TGTGCCAGCAGCTTCGGCGGAGGGGGAAACATTCAGTACTTC
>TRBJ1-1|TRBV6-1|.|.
CASTNLGHPEAFF
TGTGCCAGCACCAATCTAGGACACCCTGAAGCTTTCTTT
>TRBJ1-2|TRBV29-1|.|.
CSVGLYRGYTF
TGCAGCGTTGGACTATACAGAGGCTACACCTTC
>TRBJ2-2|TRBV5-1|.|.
CASSLASADTGELFF
TGCGCCAGCAGCTTGGCCTCGGCGGACACCGGGGAGCTGTTTTTT